The 15 T cell receptor beta chains below come from one sample, sequenced in a study of blood T cell repertoires in COVID-19. Sequenced by immunoSEQ multiplex PCR; TCRdb stores in-frame clones only, minus some. The sample carries 150,000 to 200,000 clones, 70% to 90% recorded once. The specimen was peripheral blood. All receptors derive from a man aged 18-30 years with acute or convalescent COVID-19.

The J gene is TRBJ1-2, the V gene TRBV9; the D gene is possibly TRBD1 (6 bases). The V end lost 1 base, the J end lost 1 base, and 11 bases lay between the germline ends. Germline V CDR1 and CDR2: SGDLS, YYNGEE. This CDR3 contains 15 residues. Here the CDR3 DNA reads TGTGCCAGCAGCGTATTTACAGGGAGTAACTATGGCTACACCTTC. This codes for CASSVFTGSNYGYTF. Drawing the rest from reference TRBV9 and TRBJ1-2, the complete variable domain is DSGVTQTPKHLITATGQRVTLRCSPRSGDLSVYWYQQSLDQGLQFLIQYYNGEERAKGNILERFSAQQFPDLHSELNLSSLELGDSALYFCASSVFTGSNYGYTFGSGTRLTVV.

This chain links TRBV2 with TRBJ1-5; the D gene is possibly TRBD1 (5 bases). The CDR3 runs to 11 residues. Trimming stripped 4 bases from V and 7 bases from J, with 5 bases between. Germline V CDR1 and CDR2: SNHLY, FYNNEI. The CDR3 loop is CASSGGQPQHF. The CDR3 DNA sequence: TGTGCCAGCAGTGGGGGCCAGCCCCAGCATTTT.

V is TRBV19 and J is TRBJ1-2; D call uncertain. Trimming stripped 3 bases from V and 2 bases from J, with 10 bases between. Germline CDR1 LNHDA, CDR2 SQIVND (reference sequence). This CDR3 has 14 amino acids. The CDR3 DNA follows: TGTGCCAGTAGTATTGGCCAGTCCAACTATGGCTACACCTTC. This sequence encodes CASSIGQSNYGYTF.

This clone has only a few counts. The chain is built from TRBV18 and TRBJ1-1; D gene unclear. This CDR3 has 14 amino acids. The germline gives CDR1 KGHSH, CDR2 LQKENI. V dropped 3 bases and J dropped 3 bases, with 11 bases sitting between them. The CDR3 DNA reads as TGTGCCAGCTCACCCGGGGTAAGCGACACTGAAGCTTTCTTT. Translation gives CASSPGVSDTEAFF. The whole variable domain, remainder taken from reference TRBV18 and TRBJ1-1, is NAGVMQNPRHLVRRRGQEARLRCSPMKGHSHVYWYRQLPEEGLKFMVYLQKENIIDESGMPKERFSAEFPKEGPSILRIQQVVRGDSAAYFCASSPGVSDTEAFFGQGTRLTVV.

The chain carries TRBV7-9 and TRBJ2-7, with D possibly being TRBD1 (6 bases). CDR3 length equals 15 residues. The V end lost 1 base, the J end lost 3 bases, and 13 bases lay between the germline ends. The germline V gene encodes CDR1 SEHNR and CDR2 FQNEAQ (reference sequence). The CDR3 reads CASSLVSGGRYEQYV. The CDR3 region has the DNA TGTGCCAGCAGCTTAGTGTCTGGGGGCCGCTACGAGCAGTACGTC.

The rearrangement joins TRBV19 to TRBJ1-1; 10 nucleotides match TRBD1. Looked up from germline, CDR1 is LNHDA and CDR2 is SQIVND (reference sequence). The CDR3 has 15 amino acids. With V trimmed by 7 bases and J by 5 bases, 10 bases remained unmatched. The CDR3 sequence: CASTDRGSPRTEAFF. The CDR3 coding sequence is TGTGCCAGTACGGACAGGGGGTCCCCGCGGACTGAAGCTTTCTTT.

The chain combines TRBV4-2 with TRBJ1-1; 9 positions agree with TRBD1. The CDR3 sequence is 16 residues long. The junction had 6 bases not matched to a gene; V was cut back by 4 bases and J by 0 bases. Germline V gene data show CDR1 as LGHNA and CDR2 as YNFKEQ. The CDR3 region is CASSPLGTGLNTEAFF. The CDR3 coding sequence is TGTGCCAGCAGCCCGCTCGGGACAGGGCTGAACACTGAAGCTTTCTTT.

The DNA for the CDR3 is TGCGCCAGCAGCCACCCCGGACAGGGATCATCCTACGAGCAGTACTTC. Amino acids: CASSHPGQGSSYEQYF. J is TRBJ2-7 and V is TRBV4-1; 8 bases map to TRBD1. V dropped 3 bases and J dropped 1; count of bases not matched to a gene: 8. The CDR3 runs 16 residues. From germline, CDR1 is MGHRA and CDR2 YSYEKL.

The chain recombines TRBV4-2 with TRBJ1-1; tentative D call: TRBD1 (5 bases). The CDR3 is made up of 19 amino acids. V was pared by 0 bases and J by 1 base, with 21 bases between. Germline V gene lookup returns CDR1 LGHNA and CDR2 YNFKEQ. CDR3 sequence (DNA): TGTGCCAGCAGCCAAGATCGGTATAGCCAAAGGGGTCGGAACACTGAAGCTTTCTTT. Residues: CASSQDRYSQRGRNTEAFF.

This chain joins TRBV18 and TRBJ1-5; D not resolved. Trimming cost V 3 bases and J 0 bases, with 24 bases left between them. The germline V gene encodes CDR1 KGHSH and CDR2 LQKENI. The CDR3 spans 20 residues. The CDR3 loop reads CASSPNRDTEGSYSNQPQHF. As DNA, the CDR3 is TGTGCCAGCTCACCTAACCGGGATACCGAGGGATCTTATAGCAATCAGCCCCAGCATTTT. Together with reference TRBV18 and TRBJ1-5, the CDR3 gives the full variable domain: NAGVMQNPRHLVRRRGQEARLRCSPMKGHSHVYWYRQLPEEGLKFMVYLQKENIIDESGMPKERFSAEFPKEGPSILRIQQVVRGDSAAYFCASSPNRDTEGSYSNQPQHFGDGTRLSIL.

This rearrangement joins TRBV28 to TRBJ1-2; TRBD1 agrees at 10 bases. V dropped 2 bases and J dropped 8; count of bases not matched to a gene: 2. Per germline, CDR1 MDHEN and CDR2 SYDVKM. CDR3 length: 13 residues. In nucleotides, the CDR3 is TGTGCCAGCAGTTTAGGACAGGGGGGAGGCTACACCTTC. Amino acids: CASSLGQGGGYTF.

Only a few counts were recorded for this clone. CDR3 amino acids: CASSEGEDSPLHF. CDR3 DNA: TGTGCCAGCAGTGAAGGGGAGGATTCACCCCTCCACTTT. V usage is TRBV6-4 and J usage is TRBJ1-6, with a weak D call TRBD1 (5 bases). CDR1 and CDR2 from the germline V gene are MRHNA and SNTAGT. The CDR3 length is 13 residues. V lost 3 bases to trimming and J lost 8 bases, with 8 bases between them.

V usage is TRBV3-1 (or the pseudogene TRBV3-2) and J usage is TRBJ1-3; D is possibly TRBD1 (5 bases). CDR3 length: 14 residues. V shed 1 base and J shed 4 bases, with 8 bases lying between them. Germline lookup yields CDR1 LGHDT and CDR2 YNNKEL (reference sequence). The chain's CDR3 is CASSQGQGGNTIYF. The CDR3 DNA reads as TGTGCCAGCAGCCAAGGGCAGGGAGGAAACACCATATATTTT.

J is TRBJ2-7 and V is TRBV30; D unresolved. The CDR3 runs 12 residues. Trimming pared 5 bases from V and 7 bases from J, leaving 15 bases between. Germline values: CDR1 GTSNPN, CDR2 SVGIG (reference sequence). CDR3 sequence: CAWLGRGTEQYF. The CDR3 DNA reads as TGTGCCTGGCTAGGCAGAGGAACGGAGCAGTACTTC.

The chain uses TRBV18 and TRBJ2-5; the match to TRBD1 covers 7 bases. CDR1 and CDR2 (germline): KGHSH, LQKENI. The CDR3 runs to 16 residues. Trimming at V came to 3 bases and at J to 3 bases, leaving 10 bases not matched to a gene. CDR3 sequence: CASSPGTGTEKETQYF. CDR3 sequence (DNA): TGTGCCAGCTCACCCGGAACCGGGACAGAGAAAGAGACCCAGTACTTC.